The 12 T cell receptor beta chains below come from one sample, sequenced in a study of blood T cell repertoires in COVID-19 (dated by TCRdb to 2018 to 2020). The method was the immunoSEQ multiplex PCR assay. TCRdb obtained this table from immuneACCESS and retained in-frame rearrangements with V and J assigned. These tables miss some clones; where compared with another copy, unresolved V genes account for less than half of the shortfall, and the remainder is unexplained. The sample yields 60,000 to 85,000 clones; more than 80% were counted once. Of the sample, 15% to 20% is held by the ten largest clones. Sequencing was performed on peripheral blood. The receptors originated from a woman aged 60-75 years with acute or convalescent COVID-19.

This clone came up a few times. The chain recombines TRBV6-5 with TRBJ1-1, with 10 bases aligning to TRBD1. The CDR3 has 15 amino acids. Germline V CDR1 and CDR2: MNHEY, SVGAGI. J gave up 4 bases and V 7 bases, and 9 bases lay outside the gene matches. The CDR3 nucleotides are TGTGCCAGCAATCAAGACAGGGGGCGGTTCACTGAAGCTTTCTTT. Encoded protein: CASNQDRGRFTEAFF.

V usage is TRBV19 and J usage is TRBJ1-5; 9 bases map to TRBD1. Germline V lookup: CDR1 LNHDA, CDR2 SQIVND (reference sequence). The CDR3 runs 13 residues. Losses at the gene ends were 6 bases for V and 8 bases for J; bases not matched to a gene: 5. CDR3 bases: TGTGCCAGTAGCGGGACAGGGAATAAGCCCCAGCATTTT. As protein: CASSGTGNKPQHF.

CDR3 nucleotides: TGTGCCAGCAGCTTGCGGGGTATAGGGGCAGATACGCAGTATTTT. As protein: CASSLRGIGADTQYF. The chain employs TRBV7-9 and TRBJ2-3; possible D gene TRBD2, 6 bases. CDR3 length equals 15 residues. Germline V gene sequence: CDR1 SEHNR, CDR2 FQNEAQ (reference sequence). Trimming removed 3 bases at V and 4 bases at J, with 14 bases between.

The chain is built from TRBV29-1 and TRBJ2-5; 9 nucleotides line up with TRBD2. Per germline, CDR1 SQVTM and CDR2 ANQGSEA. V gave up 3 bases and J gave up 2 bases; unmatched junction bases: 4. This CDR3 spans 14 amino acids. DNA for the CDR3: TGCAGCGTTGATGGCGGGAGGGGACAAGAGACCCAGTACTTC. Encoded protein: CSVDGGRGQETQYF.

The chain is built from TRBV3-1 (or the pseudogene TRBV3-2) and TRBJ2-1; D is possibly TRBD2 (5 bases). V was clipped by 4 bases and J by 6 bases, with 10 bases between them. The CDR3 runs 13 residues. Germline CDR1 LGHDT, CDR2 YNNKEL (reference sequence). The CDR3 here is CASSPPGFNEQFF. The CDR3 DNA reads TGTGCCAGCAGCCCCCCGGGGTTCAATGAGCAGTTCTTC.

The genes are TRBV19 and TRBJ1-6; the match to TRBD1 covers 8 bases. The ends lost 7 bases at V and 9 bases at J; junction bases unmatched: 11. CDR3 length: 15 residues. The germline gives CDR1 LNHDA, CDR2 SQIVND (reference sequence). CDR3 DNA: TGTGCCAGTATGGTCGATGGGACAGGCGCTTCACCCCTCCACTTT. Translation: CASMVDGTGASPLHF. The complete variable domain, with remaining parts taken from reference TRBV19 and TRBJ1-6, reads DGGITQSPKYLFRKEGQNVTLSCEQNLNHDAMYWYRQDPGQGLRLIYYSQIVNDFQKGDIAEGYSVSREKKESFPLTVTSAQKNPTAFYLCASMVDGTGASPLHFGNGTRLTVT.

The chain carries TRBV7-3 and TRBJ2-5, with D possibly matching TRBD1 (5 bases). The CDR3 covers 15 residues. V shed 0 bases and J shed 0 bases, with 8 bases lying between them. CDR1 and CDR2 (germline): SGHTA, FQGTGA. The CDR3 region is CASSLTQGYQETQYF. For the CDR3, the DNA is TGTGCCAGCAGCTTAACCCAGGGATACCAAGAGACCCAGTACTTC.

The V and J genes are TRBV18 and TRBJ1-6, with D hard to call. The CDR3 totals 15 residues. Germline CDR1 reads KGHSH; CDR2 reads LQKENI. V was cut by 3 bases and J by 7 bases, with 13 bases left in between. The CDR3 region is CASSPGPAGNSPLHF. The CDR3 DNA reads TGTGCCAGCTCACCCGGACCGGCGGGGAATTCACCCCTCCACTTT.

The chain combines TRBV19 with TRBJ1-6; 9 bases fit TRBD1. Germline V gene data show CDR1 as LNHDA and CDR2 as SQIVND (reference sequence). This CDR3 is built from 13 residues. The ends lost 6 bases at V and 10 bases at J; junction bases unmatched: 4. The CDR3 here is CASRGQGESPLHF. CDR3 DNA: TGTGCCAGTAGGGGACAGGGCGAATCACCCCTCCACTTT.

The chain links TRBV11-2 to TRBJ1-1; no clear D gene. The V gene's germline CDR1 is SGHAT and CDR2 FQNNGV. The CDR3 has 14 amino acids. Deletions cut 5 bases from V and 1 base from J, with 11 bases between. Written as DNA, the CDR3 is TGTGCCAGCAGCCCCAGCGCCCGGAACACTGAAGCTTTCTTT. Its protein product is CASSPSARNTEAFF.

This sequence joins TRBV30 and TRBJ1-1; TRBD1 is a possible D gene (6 bases). The CDR3 runs 14 residues. V shed 0 bases and J shed 3 bases, with 11 bases lying between them. Per germline, CDR1 GTSNPN and CDR2 SVGIG (reference sequence). CDR3 sequence (DNA): TGTGCCTGGAGTGTAACTCAGGGGTACACTGAAGCTTTCTTT. It specifies CAWSVTQGYTEAFF.

This clone was seen once. V and J are TRBV5-1 and TRBJ2-3; TRBD2 matches at 9 bases. In germline, CDR1 is SGHRS, CDR2 YFSETQ. Trimming took 4 bases from V and 1 from J; bases not matched to a gene: 13. The CDR3 has 18 amino acids. For the CDR3, the DNA is TGCGCCAGCAGCCTCGATCCGACTAGCGGCTATCGCACAGATACGCAGTATTTT. Translating gives CASSLDPTSGYRTDTQYF.